This T cell receptor beta chain was observed in a study of blood T cell repertoires in COVID-19 (dated by TCRdb to between 2020 and 2021). Study-level background: Samples covering the acute and convalescent phases of COVID-19 were provided by collaborators in the United States, Italy and Spain. The material from the prospective study consisted of cDNA or gDNA derived from T cells, B-cell-depleted T cells, or PBMCs. Deeply sampled blood TCRbeta repertoires from subjects exposed to, actively infected with, or recovered from COVID-19 were included in the dataset. A freely available public database, intended as a resource for researchers studying the immune response to SARS-CoV-2, is where the repertoires were released. The samples were drawn from the first 160 participants of the ongoing ImmuneRACE study and from 1,254 subjects provided by 6 global collaborators. Sample metadata almost always included a de-identified subject ID, COVID-19 status, age in years and sex. HLA class I and class II types, where available, came from metadata supplied by the sample provider rather than from assay-based typing.

Each collaborating institution followed its own protocols to collect whole blood in K2EDTA tubes. For TCRbeta analysis, collaborator samples were shipped as frozen whole blood, as isolated PBMCs, or as DNA extracted from either sample type. Study-level results and caveats: How much clinical and demographic metadata was included differed by source and by participant, and the metadata was provided uncurated.

As regards this clone: The target of this receptor is not known. Base qualities are not at hand, and no much larger clone is one base apart.

The immunoSEQ Assay, a bias-controlled multiplex PCR, was used to amplify TCRbeta CDR3 regions from genomic DNA. In the authors' own workflow: Nucleated cell counts per sample were estimated from amplification of reference gene primers within the assay. To quantify the absolute abundance of each unique TCRbeta CDR3 rearrangement, sequence reads were collapsed and filtered. For each sample, productive Simpson clonality was calculated by taking the square root of Simpson's diversity index across productive rearrangements. Held by TCRdb, this immuneACCESS table contains in-frame sequences only and omits some clones. Under half of the omission traces to an unresolved V gene where checked; the cause of the rest is unknown. V and J calls and clone size come straight from that table; D and trimming were deduced from the DNA. The sample table shows hundreds of thousands of clones, and about nine tenths are seen once. In total, the top ten clones hold about 1.5% of the sample.

Taken from cysteine to phenylalanine, the CDR3 has 14 residues. Left in the record is the CDR3 DNA by itself, 42 bases read in frame from the first base. CDR1 and CDR2 are drawn from the germline V gene (reference sequence): GTSNPN, SVGIG. Trimming accounts for 3 bases at V and 9 bases at J, while the number of junction bases matched to no gene is 9. The chain was built from TRBV30 and TRBJ2-1, and 9 junctional nucleotides match TRBD2. What was sequenced was peripheral blood. The receptor was isolated from a woman aged 25 to 39 with active or convalescent COVID-19. The CDR3 loop reads CAWRVSGSSTEQFF. The base sequence is TGTGCCTGGAGGGTTAGCGGGAGTAGTACTGAGCAGTTCTTC.